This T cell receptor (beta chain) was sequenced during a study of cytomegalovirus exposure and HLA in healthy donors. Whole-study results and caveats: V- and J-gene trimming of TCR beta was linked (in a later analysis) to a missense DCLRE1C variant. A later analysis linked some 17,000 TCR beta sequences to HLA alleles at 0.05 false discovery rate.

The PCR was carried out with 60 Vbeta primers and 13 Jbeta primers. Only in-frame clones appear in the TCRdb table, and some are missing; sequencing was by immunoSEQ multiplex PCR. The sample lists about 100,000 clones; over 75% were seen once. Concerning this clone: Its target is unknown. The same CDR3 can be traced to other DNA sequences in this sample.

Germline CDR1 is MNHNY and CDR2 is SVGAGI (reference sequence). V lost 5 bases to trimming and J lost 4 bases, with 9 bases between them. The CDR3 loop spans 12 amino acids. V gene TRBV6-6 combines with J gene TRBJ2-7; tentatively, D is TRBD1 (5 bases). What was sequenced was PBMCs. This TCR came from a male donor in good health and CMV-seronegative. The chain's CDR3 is CASSVQDYEQYF. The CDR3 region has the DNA TGTGCCAGCAGTGTACAGGATTACGAGCAGTACTTC.